This T cell receptor (beta chain) was recovered during a study of OX40 agonist ivuxolimab in advanced cancers. Study at large: Prior anti-PD-1, anti-PD-L1 or anti-CTLA-4 therapy did not bar entry, and more than 35% had some. Points from the study as a whole: Fewer expanded clones were found on average in CD4+ than in CD8+ T cells.

CDR3 length equals 15 residues. Per germline, CDR1 SNHLY and CDR2 FYNNEI. Trimming took 6 bases from V and 5 from J, leaving 14 bases between them. Generated by immunoSEQ multiplex PCR, the TCRdb table keeps only in-frame clones and is missing some. The table includes 40,000 to 45,000 clones, about 90% detected once. With regard to this clone: Its matching antigen is unknown.

The starting material was CD4+ or CD8+ T cells sorted from blood, obtained in a trial of the OX40 agonist ivuxolimab. The chain couples TRBV2 to TRBJ1-6; D not resolved. The TCR sequence derives from an adult with an advanced solid tumor such as melanoma, head and neck, liver or kidney cancer. This CDR3 reads CASSPFSGDNSPLHF. CDR3 DNA: TGTGCCAGCAGCCCTTTCTCGGGAGATAATTCACCCCTCCACTTT.